These 20 T cell receptor beta chains came from one sample sequenced in a study of CD8+CD57+ T cells in acquired aplastic anemia. It was genomic DNA that served as the template for profiling TCR beta VDJ and CDR3. TCRdb fed the reads into MiXCR, producing one record per CDR3 protein. The repertoire holds about 160,000 distinct CDR3 sequences, with about 70% as singletons. Patients chosen for sequencing had shown CD8+CD57+ cell expansion by flow cytometry. The sequencing input was sorted CD4+, CD8+, or CD8+CD57+ T cells (not recorded which) from PBMCs. These receptors originate from a human donor with aplastic anemia.

J is TRBJ2-3 and V is TRBV10-2; D might be TRBD1 (6 bases). V shed 8 bases and J shed 11 bases, with 26 bases lying between them. Germline assignment: CDR1 WSHSY and CDR2 SAAADI. The CDR3 loop spans 15 amino acids. CDR3 sequence (DNA): TGCGCCAGCCGAGCCCACGGACAGAATTACAATGAGCAGTATTTT. Residues: CASRAHGQNYNEQYF.

This clonotype was detected only once. The chain recombines TRBV10-3 with TRBJ2-7; 8 bases line up with TRBD2. The germline CDR1 and CDR2 sequences are ENHRY and SYGVKD. Germline trimming cut 4 bases from V and 0 bases from J; bases unmatched to any gene: 8. This CDR3 region has 16 residues. Here the CDR3 reads CAISAEAGAPSYEQYF. In DNA, the CDR3 is TGTGCCATCAGTGCTGAAGCGGGGGCTCCCTCCTACGAGCAGTACTTC.

This chain connects TRBV15 to TRBJ1-2, with 10 bases matching TRBD1. This CDR3 region has 16 residues. V lost 1 base and J lost 6; bases outside the gene matches: 8. Germline-derived CDR1 and CDR2 are LNHNV and YYDKDF (reference sequence). In nucleotides, the CDR3 is TGTGCCACCAGCAGAGTAGGGACAGGGGAGGCGGATGGCTACACCTTC. This encodes CATSRVGTGEADGYTF.

This clonotype has ten or more counts. The chain links TRBV10-1 to TRBJ1-2; D is unresolved. From germline, CDR1 is WNHNN and CDR2 SYGVQD (reference sequence). This CDR3 has 13 residues. The V end was cut by 0 bases, the J end by 6 bases, with 8 bases between. CDR3 coding DNA: TGCGCCAGCAGTGAGTCGCCTGGGCATGGCTACACCTTC. It codes for CASSESPGHGYTF.

V usage is TRBV15 and J usage is TRBJ1-5; D gene uncertain. The CDR3 consists of 14 residues. Trimming pared 0 bases from V and 7 bases from J, leaving 10 bases between. The germline gives CDR1 LNHNV, CDR2 YYDKDF (reference sequence). The CDR3 here is CATSRDRMGQPQHF. The DNA of the CDR3 is TGTGCCACCAGCAGAGATCGAATGGGGCAGCCCCAGCATTTT. Variable domain in full (rest from reference TRBV15 and TRBJ1-5): DAMVIQNPRYQVTQFGKPVTLSCSQTLNHNVMYWYQQKSSQAPKLLFHYYDKDFNNEADTPDNFQSRRPNTSFCFLDIRSPGLGDTAMYLCATSRDRMGQPQHFGDGTRLSIL.

V gene TRBV24-1 combines with J gene TRBJ2-1; 12 bases are a match to TRBD1. Losses at the gene ends were 12 bases for V and 8 bases for J; bases not matched to a gene: 10. Germline V gene data show CDR1 as KGHDR and CDR2 as SFDVKD. CDR3 length: 14 amino acids. The CDR3 DNA sequence: TGTGCCGCGCAAGGGACAGGGGGCGCGGATGAGCAGTTCTTC. The encoded protein is CAAQGTGGADEQFF.

The chain carries TRBV5-6 and TRBJ2-3; TRBD2 matches 7 bases. V lost 5 bases to trimming and J lost 0 bases; unmatched junction nucleotides: 6. In germline, CDR1 is SGHDT, CDR2 YYEEEE. The CDR3 runs 15 residues. Here the CDR3 reads CASRHRGVSTDTQYF. The CDR3 nucleotides read TGTGCCAGCAGGCACCGGGGGGTAAGCACAGATACGCAGTATTTT.

This chain connects TRBV19 to TRBJ1-6, with TRBD1 identical over 7 bases. Germline V gives CDR1 LNHDA, CDR2 SQIVND (reference sequence). V was clipped by 4 bases and J by 6 bases; unmatched bases: 6. The CDR3 has 15 amino acids. CDR3 region: CASSKGQGGNSPLHF. Written as DNA, the CDR3 is TGTGCCAGTAGTAAGGGCCAGGGGGGTAATTCACCCCTCCACTTT.

The V call is TRBV7-3, the J call TRBJ1-2; D is ambiguous. Germline V gene lookup returns CDR1 SGHTA and CDR2 FQGTGA. The CDR3 loop spans 12 amino acids. Trimming took off 6 bases at V and 6 bases at J, with 11 bases between the two ends. The CDR3 sequence is CASRVTKDGYTF. The DNA of the CDR3 is TGTGCCAGCAGGGTGACTAAAGATGGCTACACCTTC.

The sample holds many counts of this clonotype. J is TRBJ2-1 and V is TRBV20-1, with D perhaps TRBD2 (5 bases). Germline loops: CDR1 DFQATT, CDR2 SNEGSKA (reference sequence). This CDR3 contains 12 residues. V was pared by 3 bases and J by 4 bases, with 7 bases between. CDR3 protein: CSASAGYNEQFF. The CDR3 coding sequence is TGCAGTGCTAGTGCGGGTTACAATGAGCAGTTCTTC.

The sample holds one count of this clonotype. CDR3 in amino acids: CASSEGNEKLFF. CDR3 sequence (DNA): TGTGCCAGCAGCGAGGGGAATGAAAAACTGTTTTTT. The V call is TRBV11-1, the J call TRBJ1-4; perhaps TRBD1 as D (5 bases). CDR1 SGHAT and CDR2 FQDESV come from the germline V gene (reference sequence). Trimming removed 5 bases at V and 5 bases at J, with 6 bases between. The CDR3 runs 12 residues.

This sequence joins TRBV7-2 and TRBJ2-7; 9 bases line up with TRBD1. The CDR3 is 15 residues long. Trimming took 3 bases from V and 3 from J; bases not matched to a gene: 6. Looked up from germline, CDR1 is SGHTA and CDR2 is FQGNSA. The CDR3 bases are TGTGCCAGCAGCTTCCGACGGGACAGGGACTACGAGCAGTACTTC. This translates into CASSFRRDRDYEQYF. Using reference TRBV7-2 and TRBJ2-7 for the parts outside the CDR3, the full variable domain is GAGVSQSPSNKVTEKGKDVELRCDPISGHTALYWYRQSLGQGLEFLIYFQGNSAPDKSGLPSDRFSAERTGGSVSTLTIQRTQQEDSAVYLCASSFRRDRDYEQYFGPGTRLTVT.

V gene TRBV29-1 combines with J gene TRBJ1-2; D is perhaps TRBD1 (5 bases). The CDR3 is made up of 14 amino acids. Trimming cost V 0 bases and J 5 bases, with 13 bases left between them. Germline assignment: CDR1 SQVTM and CDR2 ANQGSEA. CDR3 sequence reads: CSVEDPRQPYGYTF. For the CDR3, the DNA is TGCAGCGTTGAAGACCCCAGACAGCCTTATGGCTACACCTTC.

This clonotype has just a few counts. The gene calls are TRBV7-3 and TRBJ1-2, with 8 nucleotides matching TRBD1. The CDR3 runs to 14 residues. The ends lost 4 bases at V and 6 bases at J; junction bases unmatched: 7. The germline V gene has CDR1 SGHTA and CDR2 FQGTGA. CDR3 region: CASSSGQGSDGYTF. In DNA form, the CDR3 reads TGTGCCAGCAGCTCCGGACAGGGATCTGATGGCTACACCTTC.

The gene calls are TRBV29-1 and TRBJ2-7; 10 bases are a match to TRBD1. The CDR3 runs to 14 residues. Germline assignment: CDR1 SQVTM and CDR2 ANQGSEA. V trimming: 6 bases; J trimming: 1 base; junction bases outside the gene matches: 6. The CDR3 bases are TGCAGCGTGCGACAGGGGGCGCGGTCCTACGAGCAGTACTTC. It codes for CSVRQGARSYEQYF.

The rearrangement uses TRBV10-1 and TRBJ2-7; 7 nucleotides align to TRBD1. CDR1 and CDR2 from the germline V gene are WNHNN and SYGVQD (reference sequence). The CDR3 runs 12 residues. V dropped 8 bases and J dropped 4; count of bases not matched to a gene: 5. The CDR3 DNA reads TGCGCCAGCCACGACAGGGATTACGAGCAGTACGTC. Protein: CASHDRDYEQYV.

This chain joins TRBV29-1 and TRBJ1-2; the D is unclear. CDR3 size: 11 residues. The ends were cut back, 8 bases at V and 8 bases at J, with 15 bases in the middle. Germline CDR1 SQVTM, CDR2 ANQGSEA. CDR3 region: CSLVVEKGYTF. As DNA, the CDR3 is TGCAGCTTAGTGGTGGAGAAAGGCTACACCTTC.

This clonotype was seen more than once but under ten times. The V and J genes are TRBV5-1 and TRBJ2-7, with 8 bases fitting TRBD2. The V gene end was trimmed by 7 bases and the J gene end by 6 bases; junction bases not matched to a gene: 3. This CDR3 has 11 residues. Germline V gives CDR1 SGHRS, CDR2 YFSETQ. The chain's CDR3 is CASSRGGEQYF. DNA of the CDR3: TGCGCCAGCTCACGGGGGGGCGAGCAGTACTTC. Drawing the rest from reference TRBV5-1 and TRBJ2-7, the complete variable domain is KAGVTQTPRYLIKTRGQQVTLSCSPISGHRSVSWYQQTPGQGLQFLFEYFSETQRNKGNFPGRFSGRQFSNSRSEMNVSTLELGDSALYLCASSRGGEQYFGPGTRLTVT.

The chain couples TRBV7-2 to TRBJ2-5; perhaps D is TRBD1 or TRBD2 (6 bases each). This CDR3 is 14 amino acids long. Germline V gene data show CDR1 as SGHTA and CDR2 as FQGNSA. Trimming stripped 5 bases from V and 1 base from J, with 11 bases between. The CDR3 DNA sequence: TGTGCCAGCAGCCGAGGGGGAGGCCAAGAGACCCAGTACTTC. Translating it yields CASSRGGGQETQYF.

This sequence joins TRBV20-1 and TRBJ2-1, with D maybe TRBD2 (7 bases). Germline CDR1 reads DFQATT; CDR2 reads SNEGSKA (reference sequence). V was trimmed by 5 bases and J by 10 bases, leaving 15 bases between them. This CDR3 comprises 12 residues. CDR3 loop: CSALQGGGEQFF. CDR3 bases: TGCAGTGCTTTACAAGGGGGGGGAGAGCAGTTCTTC.